This paragraph reports one T cell receptor beta chain. The data stem from a study of blood T cell repertoires in COVID-19. Study details: Specimens from acute and convalescent COVID-19 originated in the United States, Italy and Spain.

V shed 8 bases and J 4 bases; nucleotides not matched to a gene: 7. There are 13 residues in the CDR3. CDR1 is LNHNV, CDR2 YYDKDF, per germline (reference sequence). Produced via immunoSEQ multiplex PCR; TCRdb's table is partial and in-frame only. The data hold 120,000 to 150,000 clones, with 88% observed a single time. The sample comprised peripheral blood. The chain combines TRBV15 with TRBJ2-5; 7 bases align to TRBD1. The source of this sequence is a woman aged 55-70 years with acute or convalescent COVID-19. The CDR3 DNA is TGTGCCACCGGACGAGACAGGGTAGAGACCCAGTACTTC. This codes for CATGRDRVETQYF.